Sequencing of this T cell receptor beta chain was carried out in a study of cytomegalovirus exposure and HLA in healthy donors. Regarding the study as a whole: CMV serostatus was the sole immune exposure information available. HLA alleles were associated with 18,000 or so TCR beta sequences in a later analysis at 0.05 false discovery rate.

Comment on this clone: Its antigen is currently unknown.

PCR amplification relied on 60 Vbeta primers (plus 13 Jbeta primers). Method: immunoSEQ multiplex PCR; TCRdb's copy keeps in-frame clones and lacks some. The sample has about 130,000 clones, around 74% seen once. Though nominally healthy at sampling, donors likely had unrecorded immune exposures. Trimming took 3 bases from V and 4 from J; bases not matched to a gene: 9. The CDR3 is made up of 15 amino acids. Germline CDR1 reads SGHRS; CDR2 reads YFSETQ. The clonotype comes from a woman aged 45-59 years in good health and CMV-seropositive. The V gene is TRBV5-1, the J gene TRBJ1-2; 7 bases are shared with TRBD1. The sample was PBMCs. CDR3 residues: CASSSGGGRVYGYTF. CDR3 in DNA: TGCGCCAGCAGCTCGGGAGGGGGCAGGGTCTATGGCTACACCTTC.